This passage covers 20 T cell receptor beta chains from one sample sequenced in a study of shared clonotypes between healthy human individuals. The repertoire was sequenced with immunoSEQ multiplex PCR; TCRdb's copy has only in-frame clones and lacks some. Here the sample spans approximately 720,000 clones, 90% to 95% being singletons. Naive CD8 cells comprised CD45RO-negative, CCR7-positively selected cells, excluding terminally differentiated effector memory CD45RA+ cells. The source material was naive CD8+ T cells sorted from blood. The receptors were gathered from a man aged 25-45 years in good health.

The chain joins TRBV7-2 to TRBJ2-2; the match to TRBD2 covers 9 bases. This CDR3 contains 15 residues. Germline V gene sequence: CDR1 SGHTA, CDR2 FQGNSA. J lost 4 bases, V lost 8 bases, and 8 bases had no gene match. In nucleotides, the CDR3 is TGTGCCAGCCCCCAACGGGGACTAGCCACCGGGGAGCTGTTTTTT. The encoded protein is CASPQRGLATGELFF.

This chain links TRBV7-9 with TRBJ2-5; no firm D call. The V gene lost 10 bases and the J gene lost 5 bases, with 11 bases spanning the gap. Germline CDR1 reads SEHNR; CDR2 reads FQNEAQ (reference sequence). The CDR3 is 11 residues long. The CDR3: CAIRVAETQYF. Written as DNA, the CDR3 is TGTGCCATACGAGTTGCTGAGACCCAGTACTTC. The variable domain in full, completed from reference TRBV7-9 and TRBJ2-5, reads DTGVSQNPRHKITKRGQNVTFRCDPISEHNRLYWYRQTLGQGPEFLTYFQNEAQLEKSRLLSDRFSAERPKGSFSTLEIQRTEQGDSAMYLCAIRVAETQYFGPGTRLLVL.

The chain recombines TRBV11-2 with TRBJ2-1; 13 bases are a match to TRBD2. In germline, CDR1 is SGHAT, CDR2 FQNNGV. V lost 5 bases to trimming and J lost 0 bases; unmatched junction nucleotides: 10. CDR3 length equals 19 residues. The CDR3 coding sequence is TGTGCCAGCAGCGCATTAGGGACTAGCGGGACCAGCTCCTACAATGAGCAGTTCTTC. It translates to CASSALGTSGTSSYNEQFF.

This chain uses TRBV4-3 with TRBJ2-7; 8 bases align to TRBD2. The CDR3 has 16 amino acids. The germline CDR1 and CDR2 sequences are LGHNA and YSLEER. Trimming at V came to 0 bases and at J to 3 bases, leaving 7 bases not matched to a gene. CDR3 coding DNA: TGCGCCAGCAGCCAAGATACGAGCGGGAGTATCTACGAGCAGTACTTC. Translated, it gives CASSQDTSGSIYEQYF.

Turning to this clone: The identical CDR3 is also encoded by other nucleotide sequences in the sample. The chain couples TRBV7-9 to TRBJ2-3; maybe TRBD2 (6 bases). Germline V gene lookup returns CDR1 SEHNR and CDR2 FQNEAQ (reference sequence). The CDR3 is 12 residues long. The germline V and J ends were trimmed by 5 bases and 3 bases, with 6 bases remaining between them. Here the CDR3 reads CASSRGTDTQYF. DNA for the CDR3: TGTGCCAGCAGCCGGGGGACAGATACGCAGTATTTT.

V is TRBV10-3 and J is TRBJ2-7; D ambiguous. The V gene lost 4 bases and the J gene lost 2 bases, with 12 bases spanning the gap. Per germline, CDR1 ENHRY and CDR2 SYGVKD. The CDR3 covers 14 residues. Here the CDR3 DNA reads TGTGCCATCAGTGCCCAGTCTGTTCCCTACGAGCAGTACTTC. It specifies CAISAQSVPYEQYF.

The rearrangement uses TRBV28 and TRBJ2-7; D remains unclear. Deletions cut 3 bases from V and 1 base from J, with 7 bases between. The CDR3 extends over 13 amino acids. Germline lookup yields CDR1 MDHEN and CDR2 SYDVKM. The CDR3 region has the DNA TGTGCCAGCAGTTTCGAGCCTTCCTACGAGCAGTACTTC. Its protein is CASSFEPSYEQYF. Drawing the rest from reference TRBV28 and TRBJ2-7, the complete variable domain is DVKVTQSSRYLVKRTGEKVFLECVQDMDHENMFWYRQDPGLGLRLIYFSYDVKMKEKGDIPEGYSVSREKKERFSLILESASTNQTSMYLCASSFEPSYEQYFGPGTRLTVT.

For the CDR3, the DNA is TGTGCCAGCAACTCGGGCCTCGGTTTCGGAGAGACCCAGTACTTC. Amino acid sequence: CASNSGLGFGETQYF. The chain is built from TRBV5-6 and TRBJ2-5; D ambiguous. With 6 bases removed from V and 4 bases from J, the gap between germline ends came to 19 bases. Germline values: CDR1 SGHDT, CDR2 YYEEEE. CDR3 length: 15 amino acids.

V gene TRBV11-2 combines with J gene TRBJ2-2, with D unclear. Trimming removed 1 base at V and 6 bases at J, with 6 bases between. This CDR3 contains 13 residues. Per the germline V gene, CDR1 is SGHAT and CDR2 is FQNNGV. The CDR3 sequence: CASSLVASGELFF. Here the CDR3 DNA reads TGTGCCAGCAGCTTAGTGGCGTCCGGGGAGCTGTTTTTT.

The rearrangement joins TRBV7-9 to TRBJ1-3, with D maybe TRBD1 (5 bases). V was clipped by 4 bases and J by 1 base, with 20 bases between them. The CDR3 spans 18 residues. CDR1 is SEHNR, CDR2 FQNEAQ, per germline (reference sequence). CDR3 amino acids: CASSSETIARESGNTIYF. The DNA for the CDR3 is TGTGCCAGCAGCTCCGAGACTATTGCCAGGGAATCTGGAAACACCATATATTTT. Based on the CDR3 plus reference TRBV7-9 and TRBJ1-3, the full variable domain is DTGVSQNPRHKITKRGQNVTFRCDPISEHNRLYWYRQTLGQGPEFLTYFQNEAQLEKSRLLSDRFSAERPKGSFSTLEIQRTEQGDSAMYLCASSSETIARESGNTIYFGEGSWLTVV.

This chain connects TRBV6-6 to TRBJ2-1; 11 bases are shared with TRBD2. The CDR3 is 15 residues long. Per the germline V gene, CDR1 is MNHNY and CDR2 is SVGAGI (reference sequence). Unmatched junction bases numbered 7, after V lost 6 bases and J lost 6 bases. CDR3: CASRSSGTSGNEQFF. The DNA for the CDR3 is TGTGCCAGCAGATCTTCCGGGACTAGCGGCAATGAGCAGTTCTTC.

The V call is TRBV6-6, the J call TRBJ2-1; 9 nucleotides match TRBD2. The CDR3 is 14 amino acids. V lost 8 bases to trimming and J lost 1 base; unmatched junction nucleotides: 3. Germline V gene data show CDR1 as MNHNY and CDR2 as SVGAGI (reference sequence). Here the CDR3 DNA reads TGTGCCAGCCGTCTAGCGGGATCCTACAATGAGCAGTTCTTC. As protein: CASRLAGSYNEQFF.

The chain has TRBV27 and TRBJ2-1; either TRBD1 or TRBD2 may fit D (6 bases each). V lost 8 bases to trimming and J lost 2 bases, with 16 bases between them. The V gene's germline CDR1 is MNHEY and CDR2 SMNVEV (reference sequence). This CDR3 is 15 amino acids long. The CDR3 reads CASQVAGGAYNEQFF. CDR3 in DNA: TGTGCCAGCCAGGTTGCCGGGGGCGCCTACAATGAGCAGTTCTTC.

The rearrangement joins TRBV5-5 to TRBJ2-5; 13 nucleotides line up with TRBD2. Germline assignment: CDR1 SGHKS and CDR2 YYEKEE (reference sequence). Trimming removed 4 bases from V and 5 bases from J; junction bases left unmatched: 8. The CDR3 extends over 16 amino acids. CDR3 in amino acids: CASSPGLAGDSETQYF. In nucleotides, the CDR3 is TGTGCCAGCAGCCCCGGACTAGCGGGAGATTCTGAGACCCAGTACTTC.

The chain recombines TRBV28 with TRBJ2-7, with 9 bases fitting TRBD2. Germline loops: CDR1 MDHEN, CDR2 SYDVKM. V lost 3 bases and J lost 6; bases outside the gene matches: 6. The CDR3 is 14 residues long. In DNA, the CDR3 is TGTGCCAGCAGTTTTAGCGGGAGTCTTTTCGAGCAGTACTTC. It specifies CASSFSGSLFEQYF.

This chain links TRBV2 with TRBJ1-1; D is perhaps TRBD1 (6 bases). Germline CDR1 is SNHLY and CDR2 is FYNNEI. The CDR3 length is 14 residues. The V gene lost 4 bases and the J gene lost 5 bases, with 14 bases spanning the gap. DNA of the CDR3: TGTGCCAGCAGTGTGGGGGGGCTATTTACTGAAGCTTTCTTT. Protein product: CASSVGGLFTEAFF.

The chain recombines TRBV5-1 with TRBJ2-7, with no clear D. The CDR3 runs 14 residues. Trimming stripped 4 bases from V and 2 bases from J, with 13 bases between. Germline loops: CDR1 SGHRS, CDR2 YFSETQ. The CDR3 spells CASSAFYGAYEQYF. In DNA, the CDR3 is TGCGCCAGCAGCGCCTTCTACGGCGCCTACGAGCAGTACTTC.

The chain recombines TRBV28 with TRBJ2-6; tentatively, D is TRBD2 (5 bases). V was cut by 7 bases and J by 4 bases, with 8 bases left in between. This CDR3 has 13 amino acids. Looked up from germline, CDR1 is MDHEN and CDR2 is SYDVKM. CDR3 sequence reads: CASTPGGANVLTF. CDR3 DNA: TGTGCCAGCACGCCGGGGGGGGCCAACGTCCTGACTTTC.

V and J are TRBV28 and TRBJ1-2; 7 nucleotides line up with TRBD1. Germline V lookup: CDR1 MDHEN, CDR2 SYDVKM. V dropped 1 base and J dropped 3; count of bases not matched to a gene: 11. This CDR3 comprises 17 residues. The CDR3 nucleotides read TGTGCCAGCAGTTTATATGCCAGGGGGATCGGGGACTATGGCTACACCTTC. It codes for CASSLYARGIGDYGYTF.

This sequence joins TRBV29-1 and TRBJ1-2; D gene uncertain. Trimming cost V 3 bases and J 2 bases, with 10 bases left between them. Germline CDR1 SQVTM, CDR2 ANQGSEA. CDR3 size: 13 residues. DNA of the CDR3: TGCAGCGTTGATCTTACCAGAAACTATGGCTACACCTTC. It encodes CSVDLTRNYGYTF.